These 21 T cell receptor beta chains were sequenced from one sample in a study of OX40 agonist ivuxolimab in advanced cancers. Assay used: immunoSEQ multiplex PCR; TCRdb lists only in-frame clones, some missing. The repertoire has just under 75,000 clones, 90% of them found once; the top ten carry approximately 0.5%. Sequences were derived from CD4+ or CD8+ T cells sorted from blood, sampled in a trial of the OX40 agonist ivuxolimab. Receptor source: an adult with an advanced solid tumor such as melanoma, head and neck, liver or kidney cancer.

Comment on this clone: At one of its ends the junction is not consistent with the germline gene, which may arise from a read error. This chain joins TRBV7-9 and TRBJ2-7, with no clear D. Germline V gene lookup returns CDR1 SEHNR and CDR2 FQNEAQ (reference sequence). The CDR3 extends over 10 amino acids. CDR3 in amino acids: CASSPGYINF. The DNA for the CDR3 is TGTGCCAGCAGCCCCGGGTATATTAACTTC.

The chain combines TRBV7-2 with TRBJ1-6; D uncertain. Per germline, CDR1 SGHTA and CDR2 FQGNSA. The V gene lost 2 bases and the J gene lost 3 bases, with 11 bases spanning the gap. The CDR3 contains 16 residues. The CDR3 nucleotides read TGTGCCAGCAGCTTAATTCCATCCCGCTATAATTCACCCCTCCACTTT. Its protein product is CASSLIPSRYNSPLHF. The full variable domain, completed using reference TRBV7-2 and TRBJ1-6, is GAGVSQSPSNKVTEKGKDVELRCDPISGHTALYWYRQSLGQGLEFLIYFQGNSAPDKSGLPSDRFSAERTGGSVSTLTIQRTQQEDSAVYLCASSLIPSRYNSPLHFGNGTRLTVT.

This clone was seen only once. This sequence joins TRBV4-3 and TRBJ2-1; TRBD2 aligns across 11 bases. Per germline, CDR1 LGHNA and CDR2 YSLEER. V trimming: 0 bases; J trimming: 5 bases; junction bases outside the gene matches: 6. The CDR3 covers 17 residues. The CDR3 sequence: CASSQDIGTSGHNEQFF. The CDR3 DNA sequence: TGCGCCAGCAGCCAAGATATAGGGACTAGCGGTCACAATGAGCAGTTCTTC.

The CDR3 sequence is CASSLVVVNTEAFF. CDR3 nucleotides: TGTGCCAGCAGCTTAGTAGTCGTGAACACTGAAGCTTTCTTT. The chain joins TRBV7-3 to TRBJ1-1; unclear D gene. Trimming took 2 bases from V and 0 from J, leaving 7 bases between them. The CDR3 has 14 residues. Germline loops: CDR1 SGHTA, CDR2 FQGTGA.

This clone came up once. V usage is TRBV7-3 and J usage is TRBJ2-1; D is perhaps TRBD2 (6 bases). V gave up 5 bases and J gave up 5 bases, with 16 bases separating them. Germline-derived CDR1 and CDR2 are SGHTA and FQGTGA. The CDR3 length is 15 residues. CDR3 amino acids: CASSQFWTIDNEQFF. CDR3 coding DNA: TGTGCCAGCAGCCAATTCTGGACTATTGACAATGAGCAGTTCTTC.

The rearrangement joins TRBV7-2 to TRBJ2-5, with 9 bases lining up with TRBD2. The V and J ends lost 3 bases and 4 bases, in that order; junction bases with no gene match: 3. This CDR3 contains 14 residues. Germline V gives CDR1 SGHTA, CDR2 FQGNSA. CDR3 loop: CASSFTSGLETQYF. In nucleotides, the CDR3 is TGTGCCAGCAGCTTCACTAGCGGGCTAGAGACCCAGTACTTC. Together with reference TRBV7-2 and TRBJ2-5, the CDR3 gives the full variable domain: GAGVSQSPSNKVTEKGKDVELRCDPISGHTALYWYRQSLGQGLEFLIYFQGNSAPDKSGLPSDRFSAERTGGSVSTLTIQRTQQEDSAVYLCASSFTSGLETQYFGPGTRLLVL.

The chain uses TRBV5-1 and TRBJ2-3; the match to TRBD2 covers 14 bases. Germline CDR1 and CDR2: SGHRS and YFSETQ. V trimming: 0 bases; J trimming: 5 bases; junction bases outside the gene matches: 8. The CDR3 covers 18 residues. The CDR3 DNA sequence: TGCGCCAGCAGCTTGGTTACCGGGACTAGCGGGAGTTTAGATACGCAGTATTTT. Translated, it gives CASSLVTGTSGSLDTQYF.

V is TRBV5-1 and J is TRBJ2-6; 9 positions agree with TRBD2. With V trimmed by 0 bases and J by 2 bases, 9 bases remained unmatched. This CDR3 contains 19 residues. Germline CDR1 reads SGHRS; CDR2 reads YFSETQ. The CDR3 DNA reads as TGCGCCAGCAGCTTGGCAGTAGCGGGAGACTTTACTGGGGCCAACGTCCTGACTTTC. This gives the protein CASSLAVAGDFTGANVLTF.

The V and J genes are TRBV7-2 and TRBJ2-7; no clear D gene. Germline CDR1 and CDR2: SGHTA and FQGNSA. This CDR3 is 13 amino acids long. V was clipped by 2 bases and J by 2 bases, with 7 bases between them. CDR3 coding DNA: TGTGCCAGCAGCTTAAGGATTACCTACGAGCAGTACTTC. It yields the protein CASSLRITYEQYF. The whole variable domain, filled in from reference TRBV7-2 and TRBJ2-7, reads GAGVSQSPSNKVTEKGKDVELRCDPISGHTALYWYRQSLGQGLEFLIYFQGNSAPDKSGLPSDRFSAERTGGSVSTLTIQRTQQEDSAVYLCASSLRITYEQYFGPGTRLTVT.

The genes are TRBV5-6 and TRBJ2-3, with 7 bases identical to TRBD2. The germline V gene encodes CDR1 SGHDT and CDR2 YYEEEE. Trimming at V came to 0 bases and at J to 1 base, leaving 5 bases not matched to a gene. The CDR3 has 16 amino acids. The CDR3 is CASSLVETSGTDTQYF. The CDR3 DNA reads as TGTGCCAGCAGCTTGGTAGAAACTAGCGGCACAGATACGCAGTATTTT.

V is TRBV5-4 and J is TRBJ2-1; a possible D gene is TRBD2 (6 bases). The CDR3 covers 16 residues. V was cut by 3 bases and J by 9 bases, with 22 bases left in between. CDR1 and CDR2 from the germline V gene are SGHNT and YYREEE (reference sequence). CDR3 sequence: CASSSPGGSYDFEQFF. CDR3 bases: TGTGCCAGCAGCTCCCCCGGGGGATCCTACGATTTTGAGCAGTTCTTC.

The genes are TRBV15 and TRBJ2-7; D not certain. This CDR3 has 12 amino acids. Looked up from germline, CDR1 is LNHNV and CDR2 is YYDKDF (reference sequence). Trimming pared 0 bases from V and 4 bases from J, leaving 4 bases between. Written as DNA, the CDR3 is TGTGCCACCAGCAGAGAGGAGTACGAGCAGTACTTC. Amino acid sequence: CATSREEYEQYF.

V usage is TRBV7-3 and J usage is TRBJ2-7, with D perhaps assigned TRBD1 or TRBD2 (6 bases each). CDR3 size: 13 residues. V lost 2 bases to trimming and J lost 6 bases, with 11 bases between them. Germline lookup yields CDR1 SGHTA and CDR2 FQGTGA. CDR3 in amino acids: CASSLVGGGEQYF. The CDR3 coding sequence is TGTGCCAGCAGCTTAGTGGGGGGCGGCGAGCAGTACTTC.

This chain uses TRBV6-6 with TRBJ2-5; D gene unclear. Germline V gene data show CDR1 as MNHNY and CDR2 as SVGAGI (reference sequence). Trimming took off 11 bases at V and 1 base at J, with 11 bases between the two ends. This CDR3 region has 12 residues. This chain's CDR3 is CACDSSQETQYF. The CDR3 DNA sequence: TGTGCCTGCGACTCGAGCCAAGAGACCCAGTACTTC.

V and J are TRBV7-6 and TRBJ2-1; D possibly corresponds to TRBD1 (6 bases). This CDR3 contains 11 residues. CDR1 and CDR2 (germline): SGHVS, FNYEAQ. The germline V and J ends were trimmed by 11 bases and 7 bases, with 12 bases remaining between them. The CDR3 is CAEGEGNEQFF. CDR3 bases: TGTGCCGAGGGGGAAGGGAATGAGCAGTTCTTC.

The rearrangement uses TRBV29-1 and TRBJ1-4, with D perhaps matching TRBD1 (5 bases). Trimming removed 3 bases at V and 7 bases at J, with 15 bases between. This CDR3 spans 14 amino acids. CDR1 is SQVTM and CDR2 is ANQGSEA in the germline V gene. The CDR3 nucleotides are TGCAGCGTTGACGGGCCAGGGCCCACTGAAAAACTGTTTTTT. Amino acids: CSVDGPGPTEKLFF. The variable domain in full, completed from reference TRBV29-1 and TRBJ1-4, reads SAVISQKPSRDICQRGTSLTIQCQVDSQVTMMFWYRQQPGQSLTLIATANQGSEATYESGFVIDKFPISRPNLTFSTLTVSNMSPEDSSIYLCSVDGPGPTEKLFFGSGTQLSVL.

The gene calls are TRBV27 and TRBJ2-1; 10 positions match TRBD2. The CDR3 is 22 amino acids. Germline trimming cut 7 bases from V and 6 bases from J; bases unmatched to any gene: 30. Germline CDR1 and CDR2: MNHEY and SMNVEV (reference sequence). This CDR3 reads CASTASGGGRTRGRERTNEQFF. The DNA of the CDR3 is TGTGCCAGCACTGCCAGCGGGGGGGGCCGGACTAGAGGGCGGGAGAGGACCAATGAGCAGTTCTTC.

This clone occurred a few times. The gene calls are TRBV19 and TRBJ1-2; a possible D gene is TRBD1 (5 bases). Germline V gene lookup returns CDR1 LNHDA and CDR2 SQIVND (reference sequence). Trimming took 0 bases from V and 5 from J, leaving 10 bases between them. The CDR3 consists of 14 residues. The CDR3 is CASSIEGVEYGYTF. The CDR3 bases are TGTGCCAGTAGTATAGAGGGGGTGGAGTATGGCTACACCTTC. The full variable domain, rest sourced from reference TRBV19 and TRBJ1-2, is DGGITQSPKYLFRKEGQNVTLSCEQNLNHDAMYWYRQDPGQGLRLIYYSQIVNDFQKGDIAEGYSVSREKKESFPLTVTSAQKNPTAFYLCASSIEGVEYGYTFGSGTRLTVV.

This chain uses TRBV18 with TRBJ1-4; the D gene is possibly TRBD1 (5 bases). Germline lookup yields CDR1 KGHSH and CDR2 LQKENI. Trimming cost V 9 bases and J 8 bases, with 16 bases left between them. This CDR3 region has 13 residues. CDR3 loop: CASTRGDGEKLFF. The CDR3 nucleotides are TGTGCCAGTACCCGAGGGGACGGGGAAAAACTGTTTTTT.

The CDR3: CATSRDGIGRNNNEQFF. CDR3 bases: TGTGCCACCAGCAGAGATGGGATCGGGAGGAATAACAATGAGCAGTTCTTC. The chain couples TRBV15 to TRBJ2-1, with 7 bases identical to TRBD2. The CDR3 has 17 residues. Unmatched junction bases numbered 10, after V lost 0 bases and J lost 5 bases. CDR1 and CDR2 from the germline V gene are LNHNV and YYDKDF (reference sequence).

This clone appeared once. V and J are TRBV5-1 and TRBJ2-7; D is perhaps TRBD2 (6 bases). Per germline, CDR1 SGHRS and CDR2 YFSETQ. This CDR3 spans 16 amino acids. The V end lost 3 bases, the J end lost 3 bases, and 19 bases lay between the germline ends. CDR3 in amino acids: CASSSGSGYIDYEQYF. DNA of the CDR3: TGCGCCAGCAGCTCCGGGAGCGGGTATATTGACTACGAGCAGTACTTC. The whole variable domain, remainder taken from reference TRBV5-1 and TRBJ2-7, is KAGVTQTPRYLIKTRGQQVTLSCSPISGHRSVSWYQQTPGQGLQFLFEYFSETQRNKGNFPGRFSGRQFSNSRSEMNVSTLELGDSALYLCASSSGSGYIDYEQYFGPGTRLTVT.